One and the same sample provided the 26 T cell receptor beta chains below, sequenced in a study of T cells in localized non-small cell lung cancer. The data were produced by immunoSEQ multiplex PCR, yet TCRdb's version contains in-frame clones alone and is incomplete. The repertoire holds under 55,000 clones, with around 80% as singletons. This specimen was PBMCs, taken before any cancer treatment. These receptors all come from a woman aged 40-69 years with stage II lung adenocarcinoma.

CDR3 protein: CASGTGQGNYGYTF. The CDR3 bases are TGTGCTAGTGGGACGGGACAGGGAAACTATGGCTACACCTTC. The V call is TRBV12-5, the J call TRBJ1-2; 9 bases align to TRBD1. J gave up 2 bases and V 6 bases, and 4 bases lay outside the gene matches. The germline V gene encodes CDR1 LGHNT and CDR2 FRNRAP. The CDR3 extends over 14 amino acids. The whole variable domain, remainder taken from reference TRBV12-5 and TRBJ1-2, is DARVTQTPRHKVTEMGQEVTMRCQPILGHNTVFWYRQTMMQGLELLAYFRNRAPLDDSGMPKDRFSAEMPDATLATLKIQPSEPRDSAVYFCASGTGQGNYGYTFGSGTRLTVV.

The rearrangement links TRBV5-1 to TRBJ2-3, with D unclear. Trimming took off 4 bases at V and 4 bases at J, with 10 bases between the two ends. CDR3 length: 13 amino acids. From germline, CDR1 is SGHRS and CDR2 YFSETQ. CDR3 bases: TGCGCCAGCAGCATGACTGAAGCAGATACGCAGTATTTT. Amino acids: CASSMTEADTQYF. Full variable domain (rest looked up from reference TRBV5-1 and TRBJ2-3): KAGVTQTPRYLIKTRGQQVTLSCSPISGHRSVSWYQQTPGQGLQFLFEYFSETQRNKGNFPGRFSGRQFSNSRSEMNVSTLELGDSALYLCASSMTEADTQYFGPGTRLTVL.

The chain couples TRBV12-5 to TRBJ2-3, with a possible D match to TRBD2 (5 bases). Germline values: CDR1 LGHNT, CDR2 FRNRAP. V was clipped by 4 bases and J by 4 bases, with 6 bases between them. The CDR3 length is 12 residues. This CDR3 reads CASGSLADTQYF. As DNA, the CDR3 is TGTGCTAGTGGTTCACTAGCAGATACGCAGTATTTT.

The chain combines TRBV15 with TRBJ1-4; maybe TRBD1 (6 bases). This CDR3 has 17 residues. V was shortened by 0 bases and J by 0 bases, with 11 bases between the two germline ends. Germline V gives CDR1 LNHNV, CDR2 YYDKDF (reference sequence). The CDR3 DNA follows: TGTGCCACCAGCAGAGATATGGGGACAACAACTAATGAAAAACTGTTTTTT. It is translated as CATSRDMGTTTNEKLFF. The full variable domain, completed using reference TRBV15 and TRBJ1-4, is DAMVIQNPRYQVTQFGKPVTLSCSQTLNHNVMYWYQQKSSQAPKLLFHYYDKDFNNEADTPDNFQSRRPNTSFCFLDIRSPGLGDTAMYLCATSRDMGTTTNEKLFFGSGTQLSVL.

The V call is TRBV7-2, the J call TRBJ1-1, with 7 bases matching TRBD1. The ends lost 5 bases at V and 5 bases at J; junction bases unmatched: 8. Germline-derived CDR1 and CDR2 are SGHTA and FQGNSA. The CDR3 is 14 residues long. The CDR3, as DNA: TGTGCCAGCAGCGCCCGACAGGGTCGAACTGAAGCTTTCTTT. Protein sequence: CASSARQGRTEAFF. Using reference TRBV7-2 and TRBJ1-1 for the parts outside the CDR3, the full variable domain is GAGVSQSPSNKVTEKGKDVELRCDPISGHTALYWYRQSLGQGLEFLIYFQGNSAPDKSGLPSDRFSAERTGGSVSTLTIQRTQQEDSAVYLCASSARQGRTEAFFGQGTRLTVV.

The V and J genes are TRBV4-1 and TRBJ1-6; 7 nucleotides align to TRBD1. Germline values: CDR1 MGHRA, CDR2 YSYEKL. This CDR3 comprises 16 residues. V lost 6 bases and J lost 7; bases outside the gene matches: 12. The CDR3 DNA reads TGCGCCAGCAGACACCTGGGACAGAGCGAAAATTCACCCCTCCACTTT. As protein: CASRHLGQSENSPLHF.

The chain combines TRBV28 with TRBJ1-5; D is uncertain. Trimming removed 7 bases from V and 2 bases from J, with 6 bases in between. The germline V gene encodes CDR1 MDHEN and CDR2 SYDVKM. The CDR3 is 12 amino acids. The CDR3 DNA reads TGTGCCAGCACGCGGCGCAATCAGCCCCAGCATTTT. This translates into CASTRRNQPQHF.

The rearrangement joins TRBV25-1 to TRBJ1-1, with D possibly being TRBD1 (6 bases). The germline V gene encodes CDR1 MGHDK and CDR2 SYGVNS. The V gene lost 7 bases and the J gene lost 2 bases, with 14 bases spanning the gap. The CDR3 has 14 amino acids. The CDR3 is CASIGRGTNTEAFF. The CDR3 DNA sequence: TGTGCCAGCATCGGTCGGGGGACAAACACTGAAGCTTTCTTT.

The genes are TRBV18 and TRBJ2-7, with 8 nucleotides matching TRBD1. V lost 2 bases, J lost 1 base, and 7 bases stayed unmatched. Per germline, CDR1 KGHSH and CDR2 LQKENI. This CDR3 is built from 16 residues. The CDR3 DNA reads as TGTGCCAGCTCACCAACACCCGGACAGGGTTCCTACGAGCAGTACTTC. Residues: CASSPTPGQGSYEQYF.

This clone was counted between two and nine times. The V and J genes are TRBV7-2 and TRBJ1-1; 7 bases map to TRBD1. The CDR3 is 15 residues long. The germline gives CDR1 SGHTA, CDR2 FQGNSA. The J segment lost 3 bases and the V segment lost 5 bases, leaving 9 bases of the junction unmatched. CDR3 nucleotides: TGTGCCAGCAGCATGGACAGGAGCATGGACACTGAAGCTTTCTTT. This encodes CASSMDRSMDTEAFF.

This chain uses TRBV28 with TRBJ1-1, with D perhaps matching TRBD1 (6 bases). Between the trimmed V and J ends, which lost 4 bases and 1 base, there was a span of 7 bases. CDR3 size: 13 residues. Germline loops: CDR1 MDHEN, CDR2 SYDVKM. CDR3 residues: CASSWTANTEAFF. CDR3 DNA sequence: TGTGCCAGCAGTTGGACAGCGAACACTGAAGCTTTCTTT.

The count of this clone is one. CDR3 protein: CAWSVRQNQGTEAFF. As DNA, the CDR3 is TGTGCCTGGAGTGTCCGGCAGAATCAGGGCACTGAAGCTTTCTTT. J is TRBJ1-1 and V is TRBV30; D may be TRBD1 (5 bases). Per the germline V gene, CDR1 is GTSNPN and CDR2 is SVGIG (reference sequence). The ends were cut back, 0 bases at V and 4 bases at J, with 15 bases in the middle. CDR3 length: 15 amino acids.

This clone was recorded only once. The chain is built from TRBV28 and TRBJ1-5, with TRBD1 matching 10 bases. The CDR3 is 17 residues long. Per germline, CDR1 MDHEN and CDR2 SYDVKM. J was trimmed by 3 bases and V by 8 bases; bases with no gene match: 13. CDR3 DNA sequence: TGTGCCAGCTTCGGACAGGGGGTAAGAAGGGTCAATCAGCCCCAGCATTTT. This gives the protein CASFGQGVRRVNQPQHF.

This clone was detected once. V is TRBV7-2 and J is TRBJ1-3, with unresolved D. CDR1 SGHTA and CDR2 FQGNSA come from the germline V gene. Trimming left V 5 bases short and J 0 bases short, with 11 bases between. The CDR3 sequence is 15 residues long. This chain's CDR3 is CASSLHLSSGNTIYF. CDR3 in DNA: TGTGCCAGCAGCCTACACCTGAGCTCTGGAAACACCATATATTTT. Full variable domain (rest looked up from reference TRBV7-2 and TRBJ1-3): GAGVSQSPSNKVTEKGKDVELRCDPISGHTALYWYRQSLGQGLEFLIYFQGNSAPDKSGLPSDRFSAERTGGSVSTLTIQRTQQEDSAVYLCASSLHLSSGNTIYFGEGSWLTVV.

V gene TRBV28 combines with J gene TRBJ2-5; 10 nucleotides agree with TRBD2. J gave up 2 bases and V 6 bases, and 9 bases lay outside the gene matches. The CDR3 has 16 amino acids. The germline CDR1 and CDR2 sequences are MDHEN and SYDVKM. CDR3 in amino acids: CASRPPSGGPQETQYF. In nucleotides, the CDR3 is TGTGCCAGCAGGCCCCCTAGCGGGGGCCCTCAAGAGACCCAGTACTTC.

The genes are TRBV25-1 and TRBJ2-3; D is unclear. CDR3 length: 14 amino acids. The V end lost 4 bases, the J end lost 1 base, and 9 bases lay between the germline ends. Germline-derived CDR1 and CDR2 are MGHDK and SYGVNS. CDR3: CASSGGYGTDTQYF. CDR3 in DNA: TGTGCCAGCAGTGGGGGTTACGGCACAGATACGCAGTATTTT.

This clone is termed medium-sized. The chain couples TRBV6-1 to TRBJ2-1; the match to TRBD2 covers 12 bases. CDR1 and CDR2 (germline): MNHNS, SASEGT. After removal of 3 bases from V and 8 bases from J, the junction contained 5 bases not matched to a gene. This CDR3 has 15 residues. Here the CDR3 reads CASSELAGGPHEQFF. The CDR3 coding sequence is TGTGCCAGCAGTGAGCTAGCGGGGGGGCCCCATGAGCAGTTCTTC.

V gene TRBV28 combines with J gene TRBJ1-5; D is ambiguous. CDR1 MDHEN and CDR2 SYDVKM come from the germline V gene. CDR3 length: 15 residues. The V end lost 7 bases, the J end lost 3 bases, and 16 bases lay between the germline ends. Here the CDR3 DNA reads TGTGCCAGCACCAACCAAGGGTTCGACAATCAGCCCCAGCATTTT. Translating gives CASTNQGFDNQPQHF.

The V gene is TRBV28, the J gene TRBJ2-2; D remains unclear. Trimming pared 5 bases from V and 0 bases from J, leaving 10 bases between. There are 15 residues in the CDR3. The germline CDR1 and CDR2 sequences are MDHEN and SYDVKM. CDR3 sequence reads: CASSPTFANTGELFF. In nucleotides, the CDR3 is TGTGCCAGCAGTCCCACTTTCGCGAACACCGGGGAGCTGTTTTTT.

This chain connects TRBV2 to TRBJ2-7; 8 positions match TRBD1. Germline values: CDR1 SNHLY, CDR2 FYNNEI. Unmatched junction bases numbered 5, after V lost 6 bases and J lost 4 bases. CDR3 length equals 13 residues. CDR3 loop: CASSQNRGYEQYF. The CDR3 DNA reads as TGTGCCAGCAGCCAAAACAGGGGGTACGAGCAGTACTTC.

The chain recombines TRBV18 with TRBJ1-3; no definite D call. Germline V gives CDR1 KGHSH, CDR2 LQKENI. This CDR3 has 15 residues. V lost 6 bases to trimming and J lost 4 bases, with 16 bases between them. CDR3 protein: CASSRDGVAGNTIYF. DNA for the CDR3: TGTGCCAGCTCCCGCGACGGGGTGGCCGGAAACACCATATATTTT.

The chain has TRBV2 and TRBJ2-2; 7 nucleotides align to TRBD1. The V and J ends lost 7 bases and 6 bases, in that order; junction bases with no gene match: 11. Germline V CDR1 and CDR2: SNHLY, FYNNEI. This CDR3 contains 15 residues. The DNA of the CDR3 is TGTGCCAGCACCCCAGACAGGGTGGTCGCCGGGGAGCTGTTTTTT. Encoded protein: CASTPDRVVAGELFF.

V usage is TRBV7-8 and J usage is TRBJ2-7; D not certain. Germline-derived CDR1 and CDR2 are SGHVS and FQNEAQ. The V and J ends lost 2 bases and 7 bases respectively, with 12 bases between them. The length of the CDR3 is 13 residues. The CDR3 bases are TGTGCCAGCAGCTTAACACCAGCTGATGAGCAGTACTTC. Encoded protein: CASSLTPADEQYF.

Written as DNA, the CDR3 is TGTGCCTGGAGTCTGGAGGACAGGGGGCGGTACGAGCAGTACTTC. Its translation is CAWSLEDRGRYEQYF. The genes are TRBV30 and TRBJ2-7; 11 positions match TRBD1. In germline, CDR1 is GTSNPN, CDR2 SVGIG (reference sequence). The junction had 7 bases not matched to a gene; V was cut back by 2 bases and J by 4 bases. This CDR3 region has 15 residues.

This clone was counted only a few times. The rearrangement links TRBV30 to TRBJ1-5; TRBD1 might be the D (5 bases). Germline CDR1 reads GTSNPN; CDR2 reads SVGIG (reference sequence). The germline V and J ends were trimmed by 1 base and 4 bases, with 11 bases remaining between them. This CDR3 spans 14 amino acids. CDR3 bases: TGTGCCTGGAGTGAGACAGAGACTAATCAGCCCCAGCATTTT. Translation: CAWSETETNQPQHF. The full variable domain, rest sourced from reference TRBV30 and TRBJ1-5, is SQTIHQWPATLVQPVGSPLSLECTVEGTSNPNLYWYRQAAGRGLQLLFYSVGIGQISSEVPQNLSASRPQDRQFILSSKKLLLSDSGFYLCAWSETETNQPQHFGDGTRLSIL.

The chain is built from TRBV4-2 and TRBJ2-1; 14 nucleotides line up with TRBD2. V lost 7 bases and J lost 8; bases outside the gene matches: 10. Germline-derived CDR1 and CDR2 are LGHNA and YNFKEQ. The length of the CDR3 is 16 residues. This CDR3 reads CASIRGLAGGGDEQFF. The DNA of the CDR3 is TGTGCCAGCATCCGTGGACTAGCGGGGGGAGGGGATGAGCAGTTCTTC.